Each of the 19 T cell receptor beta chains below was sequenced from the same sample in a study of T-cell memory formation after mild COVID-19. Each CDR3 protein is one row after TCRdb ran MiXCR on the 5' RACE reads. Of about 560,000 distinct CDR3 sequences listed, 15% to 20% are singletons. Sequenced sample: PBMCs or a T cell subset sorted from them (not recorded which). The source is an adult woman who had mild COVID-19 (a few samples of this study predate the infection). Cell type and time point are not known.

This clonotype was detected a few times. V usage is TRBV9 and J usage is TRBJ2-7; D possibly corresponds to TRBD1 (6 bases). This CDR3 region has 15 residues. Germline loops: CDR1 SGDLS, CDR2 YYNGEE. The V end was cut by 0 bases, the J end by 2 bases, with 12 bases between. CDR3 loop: CASSVAVGGTYEQYF. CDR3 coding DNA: TGTGCCAGCAGCGTAGCTGTAGGGGGAACCTACGAGCAGTACTTC.

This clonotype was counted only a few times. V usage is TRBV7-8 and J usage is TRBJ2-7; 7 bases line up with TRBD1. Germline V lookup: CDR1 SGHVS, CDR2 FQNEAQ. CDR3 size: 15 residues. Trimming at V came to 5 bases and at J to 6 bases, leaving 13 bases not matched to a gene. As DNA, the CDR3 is TGTGCCAGCAGCCCTAGACAGGGTCTTGTCGCCGAGCAGTACTTC. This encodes CASSPRQGLVAEQYF.

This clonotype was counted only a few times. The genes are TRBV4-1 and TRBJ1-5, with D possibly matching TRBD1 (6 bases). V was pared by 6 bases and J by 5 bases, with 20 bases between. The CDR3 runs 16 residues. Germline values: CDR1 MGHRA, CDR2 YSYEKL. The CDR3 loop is CASSQSPGVSHQPQHF. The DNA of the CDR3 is TGCGCCAGCAGTCAAAGCCCAGGGGTTAGTCATCAGCCCCAGCATTTT.

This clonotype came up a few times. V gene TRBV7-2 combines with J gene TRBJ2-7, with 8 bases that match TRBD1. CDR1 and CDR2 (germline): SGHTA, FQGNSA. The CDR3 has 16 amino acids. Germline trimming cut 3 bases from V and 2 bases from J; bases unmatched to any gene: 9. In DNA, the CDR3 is TGTGCCAGCAGCTTTGACCGGGACAGGCAAACCTACGAGCAGTACTTC. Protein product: CASSFDRDRQTYEQYF.

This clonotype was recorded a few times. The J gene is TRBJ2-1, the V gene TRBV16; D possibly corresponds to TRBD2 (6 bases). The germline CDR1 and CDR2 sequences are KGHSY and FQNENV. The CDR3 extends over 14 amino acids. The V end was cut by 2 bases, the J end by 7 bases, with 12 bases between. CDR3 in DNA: TGTGCCAGCAGCCAAACTCGGGGGTCAAATGAGCAGTTCTTC. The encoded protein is CASSQTRGSNEQFF.

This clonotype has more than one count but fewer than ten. CDR3 nucleotide sequence: TGTGCCAGCAGTTCCCATTCGCTAGCGGCCTACAATGAGCAGTTCTTC. Translating it yields CASSSHSLAAYNEQFF. The chain couples TRBV6-2 or TRBV6-3 to TRBJ2-1, with TRBD2 matching 7 bases. J lost 2 bases, V lost 4 bases, and 8 bases had no gene match. Germline assignment: CDR1 MNHEY and CDR2 SVGEGT. This CDR3 is 16 amino acids long.

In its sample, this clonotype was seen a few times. The chain's CDR3 is CSASSEGQSYSPLHF. In DNA, the CDR3 is TGCAGTGCTAGTAGTGAGGGACAGTCCTATTCACCCCTCCACTTT. The chain links TRBV20-1 to TRBJ1-6; 7 positions agree with TRBD1. Germline trimming cut 3 bases from V and 8 bases from J; bases unmatched to any gene: 10. The CDR3 has 15 residues. From germline, CDR1 is DFQATT and CDR2 SNEGSKA (reference sequence).

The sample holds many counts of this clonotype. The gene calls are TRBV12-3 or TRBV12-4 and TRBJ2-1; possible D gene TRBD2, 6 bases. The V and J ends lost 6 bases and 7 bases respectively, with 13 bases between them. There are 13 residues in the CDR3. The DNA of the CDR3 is TGTGCCAGCAGGGTCGCGGCGGGAAATGAGCAGTTCTTC. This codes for CASRVAAGNEQFF.

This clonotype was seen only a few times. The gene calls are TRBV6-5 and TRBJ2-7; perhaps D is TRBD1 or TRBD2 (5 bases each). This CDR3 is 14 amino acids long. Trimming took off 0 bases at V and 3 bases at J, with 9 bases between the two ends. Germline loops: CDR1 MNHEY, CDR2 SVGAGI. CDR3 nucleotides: TGTGCCAGCAGTTACTCTCCAGGGAGCTACGAGCAGTACTTC. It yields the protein CASSYSPGSYEQYF.

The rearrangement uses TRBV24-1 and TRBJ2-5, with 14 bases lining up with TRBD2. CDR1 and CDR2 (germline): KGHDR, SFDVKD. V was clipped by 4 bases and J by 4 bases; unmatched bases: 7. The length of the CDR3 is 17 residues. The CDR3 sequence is CATSDSGTSGGGETQYF. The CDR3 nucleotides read TGTGCCACCAGTGACTCTGGGACTAGCGGGGGCGGAGAGACCCAGTACTTC.

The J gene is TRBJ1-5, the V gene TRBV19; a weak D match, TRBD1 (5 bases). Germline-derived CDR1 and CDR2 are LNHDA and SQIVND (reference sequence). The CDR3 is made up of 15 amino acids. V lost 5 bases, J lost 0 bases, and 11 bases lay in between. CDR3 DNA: TGTGCCAGTAGTTCATGGGGGAATAGCAATCAGCCCCAGCATTTT. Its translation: CASSSWGNSNQPQHF.

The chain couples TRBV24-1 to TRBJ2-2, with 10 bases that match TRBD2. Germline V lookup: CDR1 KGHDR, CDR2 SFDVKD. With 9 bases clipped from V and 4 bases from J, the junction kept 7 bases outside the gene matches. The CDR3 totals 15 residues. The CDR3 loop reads CATPGLAATTGELFF. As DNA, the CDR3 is TGTGCCACCCCTGGACTAGCGGCCACCACCGGGGAGCTGTTTTTT.

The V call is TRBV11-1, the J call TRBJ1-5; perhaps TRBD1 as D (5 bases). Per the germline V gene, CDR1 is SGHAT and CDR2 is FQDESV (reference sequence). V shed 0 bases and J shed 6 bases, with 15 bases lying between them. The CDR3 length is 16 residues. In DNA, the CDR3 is TGTGCCAGCAGCTTAGCCGTCAGGCGGGGCTGTCAGCCCCAGCATTTT. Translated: CASSLAVRRGCQPQHF. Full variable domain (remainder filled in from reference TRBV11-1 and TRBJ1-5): EAEVAQSPRYKITEKSQAVAFWCDPISGHATLYWYRQILGQGPELLVQFQDESVVDDSQLPKDRFSAERLKGVDSTLKIQPAELGDSAMYLCASSLAVRRGCQPQHFGDGTRLSIL.

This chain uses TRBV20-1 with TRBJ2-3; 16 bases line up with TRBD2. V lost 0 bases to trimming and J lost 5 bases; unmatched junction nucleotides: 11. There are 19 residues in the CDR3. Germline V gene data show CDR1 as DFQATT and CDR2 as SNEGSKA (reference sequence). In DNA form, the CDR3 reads TGCAGTGCTAGAGATTCTACCGGGACTAGCGGGAGGGCTGGAGATACGCAGTATTTT. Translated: CSARDSTGTSGRAGDTQYF.

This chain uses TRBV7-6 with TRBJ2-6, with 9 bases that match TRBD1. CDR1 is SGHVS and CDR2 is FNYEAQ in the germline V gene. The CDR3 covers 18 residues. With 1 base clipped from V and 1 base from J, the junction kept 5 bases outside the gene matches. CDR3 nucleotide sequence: TGTGCCAGCAGCTTAGGGACACAGGGGGCGTCTGGGGCCAACGTCCTGACTTTC. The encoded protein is CASSLGTQGASGANVLTF.

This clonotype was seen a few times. For the CDR3, the DNA is TGTGCCAGTAGTAAACAGGGGGCGGTCGATGGCTACACCTTC. Residues: CASSKQGAVDGYTF. V gene TRBV19 combines with J gene TRBJ1-2; 9 nucleotides align to TRBD1. Looked up from germline, CDR1 is LNHDA and CDR2 is SQIVND (reference sequence). The CDR3 sequence is 14 residues long. The V gene end was trimmed by 4 bases and the J gene end by 6 bases; junction bases not matched to a gene: 6.

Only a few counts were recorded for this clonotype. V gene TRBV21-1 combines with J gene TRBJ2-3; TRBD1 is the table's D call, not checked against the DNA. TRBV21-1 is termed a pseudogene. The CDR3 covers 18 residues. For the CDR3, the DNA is TGTGCCAGCAGGAACCCAAGTTTGAGGGGTAGGGTAATGAATACGCAGTATTTT. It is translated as CASRNPSLRGRVMNTQYF.

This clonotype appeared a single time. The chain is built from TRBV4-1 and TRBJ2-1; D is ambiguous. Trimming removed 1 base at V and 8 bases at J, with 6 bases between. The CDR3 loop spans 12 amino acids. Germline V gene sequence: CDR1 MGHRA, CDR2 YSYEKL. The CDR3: CASSQGRDEQFF. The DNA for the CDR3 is TGCGCCAGCAGCCAAGGTCGAGATGAGCAGTTCTTC.

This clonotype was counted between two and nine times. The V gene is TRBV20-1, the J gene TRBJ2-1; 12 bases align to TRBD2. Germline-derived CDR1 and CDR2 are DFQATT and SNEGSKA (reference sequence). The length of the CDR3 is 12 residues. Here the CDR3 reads CVTSGGNNEQFF. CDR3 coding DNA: TGCGTCACTAGCGGGGGGAACAATGAGCAGTTCTTC.